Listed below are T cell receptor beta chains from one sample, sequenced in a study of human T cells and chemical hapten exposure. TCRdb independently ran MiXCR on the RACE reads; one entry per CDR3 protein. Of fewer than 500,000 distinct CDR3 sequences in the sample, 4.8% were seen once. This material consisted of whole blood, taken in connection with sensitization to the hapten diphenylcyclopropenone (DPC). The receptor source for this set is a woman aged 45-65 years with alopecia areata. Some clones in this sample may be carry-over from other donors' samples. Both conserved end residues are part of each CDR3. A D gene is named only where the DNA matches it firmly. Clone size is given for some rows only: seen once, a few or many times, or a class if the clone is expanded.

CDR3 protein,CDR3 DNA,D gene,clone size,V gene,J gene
CSASSGPPAGGPTDTQYF,TGCAGTGCTAGCTCCGGACCCCCAGCGGGGGGGCCGACAGATACGCAGTATTTT,TRBD2,many,TRBV20-1,TRBJ2-3
CASSFGRTNTEAFF,TGTGCCAGCAGTTTCGGCAGAACGAACACTGAAGCTTTCTTT,.,many,TRBV12-3/TRBV12-4,TRBJ1-1
CASSVRQGGYGYTF,TGTGCCAGCAGTGTCCGACAGGGCGGCTATGGCTACACCTTC,TRBD1,many,TRBV2,TRBJ1-2
CASSLDIGTDTQYF,TGTGCCAGCAGCTTGGACATCGGCACAGATACGCAGTATTTT,.,.,TRBV7-2,TRBJ2-3
CASSQDRGRTDTQYF,TGTGCCAGCAGCCAAGACAGGGGGCGAACAGATACGCAGTATTTT,TRBD1,.,TRBV3-1,TRBJ2-3
CASSRPLAGVETQYF,TGTGCCAGCAGCCGCCCACTAGCGGGAGTTGAGACCCAGTACTTC,TRBD2,many,TRBV14,TRBJ2-5
CASSQDGGRSNEQFF,TGCGCCAGCAGCCAAGACGGCGGGAGGAGCAATGAGCAGTTCTTC,TRBD2,few,TRBV4-3,TRBJ2-1
CASSMALRETPYGYTF,TGTGCCAGTAGTATGGCTTTAAGGGAGACACCCTATGGCTACACCTTC,.,many,TRBV19,TRBJ1-2
CSARGGASSYNEQFF,TGCAGTGCTAGAGGGGGGGCCAGCTCCTACAATGAGCAGTTCTTC,.,many,TRBV20-1,TRBJ2-1
CASSQGTGTADEQYF,TGCGCCAGCAGCCAAGGGACCGGGACGGCGGACGAGCAGTACTTC,.,few,TRBV4-1,TRBJ2-7
CASSLRQGSGGNQPQHF,TGTGCCAGCAGTTTAAGGCAGGGGTCGGGTGGAAATCAGCCCCAGCATTTT,.,many,TRBV12-3/TRBV12-4,TRBJ1-5
CASGPGAPDTQYF,TGTGCTAGTGGTCCGGGAGCCCCAGATACGCAGTATTTT,.,many,TRBV12-5,TRBJ2-3
CSAIGTWATDTQYF,TGCAGTGCGATCGGGACTTGGGCCACAGATACGCAGTATTTT,.,many,TRBV20-1,TRBJ2-3
CASSQGILSYNEQFF,TGTGCCAGCAGCCAAGGTATTCTCTCCTACAATGAGCAGTTCTTC,.,few,TRBV4-2,TRBJ2-1
CATSRYQETQYF,TGTGCCACCAGCCGCTACCAAGAGACCCAGTACTTC,.,few,TRBV7-2,TRBJ2-5